A selection of T cell receptor beta chains follows, all from one sample in a study of T cell responses to AZD1222 COVID-19 vaccine. Generated by immunoSEQ multiplex PCR, the TCRdb table keeps only in-frame clones and is missing some. This table holds fewer than 150,000 clones, under 95% found once. The sample consisted of peripheral blood, taken on day 0 of AZD1222 vaccination. These receptors came from an adult in good health. Each CDR3 is given with its conserved first and last residue. The order of the fields is D gene, J gene, V gene, clone size, CDR3 protein, CDR3 DNA. The D gene is left open where the match is weak. Clone sizes are given selectively: once, few, many, or a class where the clone is expanded.

TRBD2 TRBJ2-2 TRBV7-8 NA CASAGLADGELFF TGTGCCAGCGCGGGACTAGCCGACGGGGAGCTGTTTTTT
NA TRBJ2-1 TRBV7-8 NA CASSLPPGGENEQFF TGTGCCAGCAGCTTACCCCCCGGCGGGGAAAATGAGCAGTTCTTC
NA TRBJ1-2 TRBV10-3 NA CAISESKDSGGYTF TGTGCCATCAGTGAGTCTAAAGACAGTGGGGGCTACACCTTC
NA TRBJ2-7 TRBV7-9 NA CASSPPRQGPYEQYF TGTGCCAGCAGCCCCCCAAGGCAGGGGCCCTACGAGCAGTACTTC
NA TRBJ1-6 TRBV28 NA CASSFPGWNGSPLHF TGTGCCAGCAGTTTCCCAGGGTGGAACGGTTCACCCCTCCACTTT
NA TRBJ1-1 TRBV28 NA CASSFIDRNTEAFF TGTGCCAGCAGTTTCATTGACAGGAACACTGAAGCTTTCTTT
TRBD2 TRBJ2-2 TRBV6-2/TRBV6-3 NA CASSYRPAGGSPGELFF TGTGCCAGCAGTTACCGCCCAGCGGGAGGGAGCCCCGGGGAGCTGTTTTTT
TRBD1 TRBJ2-5 TRBV28 once CASSVRQGRMETQYF TGTGCCAGCAGTGTTAGACAGGGTCGTATGGAGACCCAGTACTTC
NA TRBJ2-7 TRBV27 NA CASRGGQSSYEQYF TGTGCCAGCAGGGGGGGGCAGTCTTCCTACGAGCAGTACTTC
TRBD1 TRBJ2-2 TRBV5-1 NA CASSYDRGAGELFF TGCGCCAGCAGCTATGACAGGGGGGCCGGGGAGCTGTTTTTT
TRBD2 TRBJ2-7 TRBV7-8 NA CASSLAEGGTYEQYF TGTGCCAGCAGCCTAGCGGAGGGAGGGACCTACGAGCAGTACTTC
NA TRBJ1-2 TRBV12-5 NA CASGLPDGGYTF TGTGCTAGTGGTTTGCCGGACGGGGGCTACACCTTC
TRBD1 TRBJ1-3 TRBV5-6 NA CASSPGTGPNYSGNTIYF TGTGCCAGCAGCCCCGGGACAGGTCCCAACTACTCTGGAAACACCATATATTTT
NA TRBJ1-2 TRBV19 NA CASSIQGYGYTF TGTGCCAGTAGTATCCAGGGCTATGGCTACACCTTC
NA TRBJ2-1 TRBV14 NA CASSRRGVNEQFF TGTGCCAGCAGCCGAAGGGGAGTCAATGAGCAGTTCTTC
TRBD2 TRBJ2-3 TRBV7-2 NA CASSRVAGVPTDTQYF TGTGCCAGCAGCCGTGTAGCGGGCGTACCCACAGATACGCAGTATTTT